These 10 T cell receptor beta chains share one sample of origin, sequenced in a study of shared clonotypes between healthy human individuals. CD45RO-negative cells were positively selected for CCR7, leaving out terminally differentiated effector memory CD45RA+ cells. Some clones are missing from TCRdb's copy, which holds only in-frame ones; the method was immunoSEQ multiplex PCR. The sample lists about 750,000 clones, 85% to 95% occurring once. Sequenced: naive CD8+ T cells sorted from blood. All receptors come from a man aged 30 to 39 in good health.

The CDR3, as DNA: TGTGCCAGCAGTTTCGGGACGGACTTCTACGAGCAGTACTTC. The encoded protein is CASSFGTDFYEQYF. J is TRBJ2-7 and V is TRBV6-6; D tentatively reads TRBD1 or TRBD2 (5 bases each). V gave up 4 bases and J gave up 3 bases, with 13 bases separating them. The V gene's germline CDR1 is MNHNY and CDR2 SVGAGI (reference sequence). The CDR3 consists of 14 residues.

CDR3 region: CASSQAGQIQFF. The CDR3, as DNA: TGCGCCAGCAGCCAAGCAGGACAGATACAGTTCTTC. This chain uses TRBV4-1 with TRBJ2-1; possibly TRBD1 for D (6 bases). Germline V CDR1 and CDR2: MGHRA, YSYEKL. V shed 1 base and J shed 13 bases, with 11 bases lying between them. The CDR3 runs to 12 residues.

The V call is TRBV6-1, the J call TRBJ2-7; 10 bases align to TRBD1. Germline CDR1 is MNHNS and CDR2 is SASEGT. The length of the CDR3 is 18 residues. Trimming at V came to 4 bases and at J to 0 bases, leaving 12 bases not matched to a gene. The CDR3 region has the DNA TGTGCCAGCAGTGTATTTCTGGGACAGGGGCCAACCTCCTACGAGCAGTACTTC. This encodes CASSVFLGQGPTSYEQYF.

This clone was seen only once. This CDR3 is CATGGQNTEAFF. In DNA form, the CDR3 reads TGTGCCACCGGGGGACAGAACACTGAAGCTTTCTTT. The V and J genes are TRBV15 and TRBJ1-1, with D possibly matching TRBD1 (6 bases). Trimming shortened V by 8 bases and J by 1 base, and 8 bases separated the two germline ends. The CDR3 has 12 amino acids. Germline V lookup: CDR1 LNHNV, CDR2 YYDKDF (reference sequence). Based on the CDR3 plus reference TRBV15 and TRBJ1-1, the full variable domain is DAMVIQNPRYQVTQFGKPVTLSCSQTLNHNVMYWYQQKSSQAPKLLFHYYDKDFNNEADTPDNFQSRRPNTSFCFLDIRSPGLGDTAMYLCATGGQNTEAFFGQGTRLTVV.

The chain couples TRBV29-1 to TRBJ2-1, with TRBD1 matching over 7 bases. The V gene end was trimmed by 4 bases and the J gene end by 5 bases; junction bases not matched to a gene: 17. Germline loops: CDR1 SQVTM, CDR2 ANQGSEA. The CDR3 has 17 residues. CDR3 in DNA: TGCAGCGTTGTCGTGAGGGGAAAGGGGGCTATGGACAATGAGCAGTTCTTC. It specifies CSVVVRGKGAMDNEQFF.

To note about this clone: The sample contains more than one DNA sequence encoding this CDR3. The V call is TRBV9, the J call TRBJ2-7, with D tentatively TRBD2 (6 bases). CDR3 length equals 13 residues. The germline V and J ends were trimmed by 0 bases and 3 bases, with 7 bases remaining between them. Germline-derived CDR1 and CDR2 are SGDLS and YYNGEE. CDR3 coding DNA: TGTGCCAGCAGCGTAGCGGGAGACTACGAGCAGTACTTC. This gives the protein CASSVAGDYEQYF.

As concerns this clone: The same CDR3 can be traced to other DNA sequences in this sample. The chain links TRBV7-3 to TRBJ2-3, with D possibly matching TRBD1 (6 bases). The V gene's germline CDR1 is SGHTA and CDR2 FQGTGA. The V end lost 4 bases, the J end lost 3 bases, and 11 bases lay between the germline ends. This CDR3 comprises 14 residues. CDR3 residues: CASSSLGGTDTQYF. As DNA, the CDR3 is TGTGCCAGCAGCTCACTAGGGGGAACAGATACGCAGTATTTT.

The chain links TRBV7-9 to TRBJ2-1, with 9 bases matching TRBD2. With 4 bases clipped from V and 4 bases from J, the junction kept 8 bases outside the gene matches. Germline values: CDR1 SEHNR, CDR2 FQNEAQ (reference sequence). This CDR3 has 16 residues. DNA of the CDR3: TGTGCCAGCAGCTCCGGGGGGACTAGCTGGTACAATGAGCAGTTCTTC. Amino acid sequence: CASSSGGTSWYNEQFF.

Turning to this clone: One end of the junction fails to match germline, which may point to a read error. The CDR3 DNA reads TGTGCCAGCAGCTTGGCCCAGCCCCAATGGTATGGCTACACCTTC. It is translated as CASSLAQPQWYGYTF. V and J are TRBV5-3 and TRBJ1-2; D gene uncertain. TRBV5-3 is an ORF, with its function uncertain. The CDR3 contains 15 residues.

V and J are TRBV28 and TRBJ2-5, with D perhaps matching TRBD2 (7 bases). CDR1 is MDHEN and CDR2 is SYDVKM in the germline V gene. V lost 6 bases and J lost 3, with 11 bases in between. This CDR3 spans 13 amino acids. The CDR3 DNA follows: TGTGCCAGCAGCGCGGGGGCTAAAGAGACCCAGTACTTC. As protein: CASSAGAKETQYF.